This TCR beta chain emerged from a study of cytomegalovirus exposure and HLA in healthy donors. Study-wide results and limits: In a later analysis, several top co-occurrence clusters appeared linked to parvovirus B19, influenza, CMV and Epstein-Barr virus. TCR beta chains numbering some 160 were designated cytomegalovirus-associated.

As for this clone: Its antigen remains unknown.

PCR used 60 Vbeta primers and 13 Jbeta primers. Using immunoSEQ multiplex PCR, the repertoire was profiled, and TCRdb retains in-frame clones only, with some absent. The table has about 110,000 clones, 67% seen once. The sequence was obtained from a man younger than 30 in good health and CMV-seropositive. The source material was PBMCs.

In DNA form, the CDR3 reads TGCGCCAGCACCCTGACGGGGACAGATACGCAGTATTTT. Translated: CASTLTGTDTQYF. The rearrangement uses TRBV10-2 and TRBJ2-3; possible D gene TRBD2, 5 bases. V dropped 7 bases and J dropped 3 bases, with 11 bases sitting between them. Germline assignment: CDR1 WSHSY and CDR2 SAAADI. The CDR3 totals 13 residues.